Shown below are 10 T cell receptor beta chains from a single sample sequenced in a study of blood T cell repertoires in COVID-19. Assay: immunoSEQ multiplex PCR; the TCRdb copy retains only in-frame clones and omits some. The sample includes fewer than 400,000 clones, around 92% of them seen just once. Sequenced input: PBMCs or T cells enriched from blood (not recorded which). These receptors all come from a young woman who had recovered from COVID-19.

The chain recombines TRBV30 with TRBJ1-1; TRBD1 matches 8 bases. Germline values: CDR1 GTSNPN, CDR2 SVGIG (reference sequence). The CDR3 runs to 16 residues. The V and J ends lost 0 bases and 4 bases, in that order; junction bases with no gene match: 10. The CDR3 here is CAWSVRAGGAGTEAFF. The CDR3 coding sequence is TGTGCCTGGAGTGTACGGGCAGGGGGCGCGGGCACTGAAGCTTTCTTT.

The CDR3 protein is CASSAYSSGANVLTF. CDR3 nucleotides: TGTGCCAGCAGCGCATACAGCTCTGGGGCCAACGTCCTGACTTTC. The chain employs TRBV7-9 and TRBJ2-6; D is ambiguous. V lost 5 bases and J 0 bases, leaving 8 bases between the germline ends. Germline assignment: CDR1 SEHNR and CDR2 FQNEAQ (reference sequence). This CDR3 has 15 residues.

The CDR3 sequence: CASSPQFRQGYKYF. CDR3 sequence (DNA): TGTGCCAGCAGTCCCCAGTTCCGACAGGGATATAAGTACTTC. V gene TRBV2 combines with J gene TRBJ2-7; 7 nucleotides align to TRBD1. The trim removed 5 bases at V and 11 bases at J, leaving 15 bases unmatched. Germline values: CDR1 SNHLY, CDR2 FYNNEI. This CDR3 contains 14 residues.

The CDR3 reads CASSRLGGSVTGELFF. The CDR3 DNA follows: TGTGCCAGCAGCCGTTTAGGGGGCTCCGTCACCGGGGAGCTGTTTTTT. V is TRBV9 and J is TRBJ2-2, with 7 bases lining up with TRBD1. The CDR3 has 16 residues. V dropped 4 bases and J dropped 4; count of bases not matched to a gene: 10. Germline CDR1 and CDR2: SGDLS and YYNGEE.

The V call is TRBV5-1, the J call TRBJ1-1; 8 positions agree with TRBD1. The CDR3 runs 12 residues. From germline, CDR1 is SGHRS and CDR2 YFSETQ. J was trimmed by 6 bases and V by 6 bases; bases with no gene match: 4. The CDR3, as DNA: TGCGCCAGCAAAGGACAGGGCGCTGAAGCTTTCTTT. Translated: CASKGQGAEAFF.

This chain uses TRBV5-3 with TRBJ1-3; possibly TRBD1 for D (6 bases). TRBV5-3 is an open reading frame, and its role is uncertain. The CDR3 spans 16 residues. Trimming left V 4 bases short and J 0 bases short, with 14 bases between. The DNA for the CDR3 is TGTGCCAGAAGCACCCGGACAGTCAGCTCTGGAAACACCATATATTTT. Translated: CARSTRTVSSGNTIYF.

This clone was observed a few times. The chain carries TRBV27 and TRBJ1-6; TRBD1 aligns across 9 bases. The CDR3 has 14 residues. V dropped 5 bases and J dropped 9; count of bases not matched to a gene: 5. In germline, CDR1 is MNHEY, CDR2 SMNVEV (reference sequence). CDR3 loop: CASSTGQGFSPLHF. The CDR3 DNA reads as TGTGCCAGCAGTACGGGACAGGGCTTTTCACCCCTCCACTTT.

The gene calls are TRBV28 and TRBJ2-5, with a weak D call TRBD1 (6 bases). Trimming pared 3 bases from V and 1 base from J, leaving 12 bases between. The germline V gene encodes CDR1 MDHEN and CDR2 SYDVKM. This CDR3 has 15 amino acids. The CDR3 here is CASSFLRGSQETQYF. The CDR3 DNA reads as TGTGCCAGCAGTTTTCTAAGGGGGAGCCAAGAGACCCAGTACTTC. The full variable domain, in which reference TRBV28 and TRBJ2-5 provide the parts outside the CDR3, is DVKVTQSSRYLVKRTGEKVFLECVQDMDHENMFWYRQDPGLGLRLIYFSYDVKMKEKGDIPEGYSVSREKKERFSLILESASTNQTSMYLCASSFLRGSQETQYFGPGTRLLVL.

This clone was counted once. The gene calls are TRBV4-1 and TRBJ1-1; no clear D. Deletions cut 0 bases from V and 0 bases from J, with 8 bases between. Germline CDR1 reads MGHRA; CDR2 reads YSYEKL. The CDR3 has 15 residues. The CDR3 region has the DNA TGCGCCAGCAGCCAAGATCCGGGGATGAACACTGAAGCTTTCTTT. This codes for CASSQDPGMNTEAFF.

V gene TRBV6-2 or TRBV6-3 combines with J gene TRBJ1-4; TRBD1 is a possible D gene (5 bases). Trimming removed 4 bases at V and 14 bases at J, with 14 bases between. CDR3 length: 12 amino acids. Per the germline V gene, CDR1 is MNHEY and CDR2 is SVGEGT. The DNA of the CDR3 is TGTGCCAGCAGTTCTTGGGTGAACAGGCTGTTTTTT. Its protein is CASSSWVNRLFF.